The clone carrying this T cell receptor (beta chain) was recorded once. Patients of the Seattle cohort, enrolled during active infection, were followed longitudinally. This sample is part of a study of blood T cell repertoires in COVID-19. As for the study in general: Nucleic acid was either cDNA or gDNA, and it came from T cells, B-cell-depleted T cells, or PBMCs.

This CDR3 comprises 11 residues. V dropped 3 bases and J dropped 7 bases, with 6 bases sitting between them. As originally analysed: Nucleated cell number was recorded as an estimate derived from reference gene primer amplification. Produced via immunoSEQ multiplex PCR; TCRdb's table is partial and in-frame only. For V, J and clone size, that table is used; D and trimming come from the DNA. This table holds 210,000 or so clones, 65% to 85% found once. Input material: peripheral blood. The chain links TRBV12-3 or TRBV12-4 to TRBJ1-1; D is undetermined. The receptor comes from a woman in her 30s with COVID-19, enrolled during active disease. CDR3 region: CASSFPGEAFF. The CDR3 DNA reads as TGTGCCAGCAGTTTTCCGGGTGAAGCTTTCTTT.